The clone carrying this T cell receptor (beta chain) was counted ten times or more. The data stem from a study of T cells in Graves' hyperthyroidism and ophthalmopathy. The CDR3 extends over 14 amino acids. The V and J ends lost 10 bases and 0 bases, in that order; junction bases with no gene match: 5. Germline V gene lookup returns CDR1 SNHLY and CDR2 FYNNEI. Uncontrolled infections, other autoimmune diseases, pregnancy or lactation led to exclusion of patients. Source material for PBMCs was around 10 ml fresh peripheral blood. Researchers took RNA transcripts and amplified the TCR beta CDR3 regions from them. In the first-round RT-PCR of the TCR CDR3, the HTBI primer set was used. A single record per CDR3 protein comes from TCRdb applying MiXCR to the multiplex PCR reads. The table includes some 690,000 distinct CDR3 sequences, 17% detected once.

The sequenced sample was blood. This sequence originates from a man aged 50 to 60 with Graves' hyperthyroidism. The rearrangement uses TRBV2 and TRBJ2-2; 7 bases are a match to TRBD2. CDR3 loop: CATLLATNTGELFF. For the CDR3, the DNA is TGTGCCACTCTACTAGCGACGAACACCGGGGAGCTGTTTTTT.